This T cell receptor beta chain was captured in a study of STAT5B mutations in CD4+ large granular lymphocyte leukemia (dated by TCRdb to the early 2020s). For the wider study: Among healthy controls, the CDR3 'QG' motif was associated with a particular HLA allele. TCRbeta repertoires of CD4+ T-cell large granular lymphocyte leukemia patients were compared with those of healthy blood donors. Flow cytometry performed on FACSCanto II or FACSVerse showed that the purified fractions had more than 95% purity among lymphocytes. What the research found in general, with its limitations: Main leukemic clonotypes were private to each patient, although roughly 26% of the main leukemic clonotypes were found at low frequency in the non-leukemic repertoires of other patients. The data were not HLA-matched, and the higher clonality in CD4+ T-LGLL than in CD8+ T-LGLL could be due to the relatively small sample size. Compared with healthy CD4+ repertoires, CD4-sorted patient repertoires appeared more clonal, and this difference remained even after the putative leukemic clones were removed. TRBV06-family usage was enriched among the top patient clones (8/27) compared with healthy controls (2/35).

Comments on this clone: Its recognized antigen is unknown. Base qualities are missing; no much larger clone stands one base away.

The healthy controls were 35 or so blood donors, and the buffy coats of these donors were supplied by the Finnish Red Cross blood service. All TCR-sequenced material derived from peripheral blood: patient blood samples and healthy donor buffy coats. Peripheral blood mononuclear cells were isolated by Ficoll-Hypaque gradient centrifugation. CD4+ cells were magnetically purified from the buffy coats of healthy controls. Genomic DNA was extracted with the Gentra Puregene Cell and Tissue kit and quantified on a Qubit 2.0 fluorometer. CDR1 and CDR2 are read off the germline V gene as MGHDK and SYGVNS. V lost 4 bases and J lost 6 bases; the stretch between them is 10 bases long. The CDR3, cysteine through phenylalanine, is 14 amino acids long. Only the CDR3 region is kept as DNA, spanning 42 bases read in frame from base 1. The immunoSEQ assay at survey resolution was used to sequence TCRbeta rearrangements from genomic DNA. Processing in the source paper ran as follows. In the TCR sequencing data, the lowest productive clonotype frequency that could be detected was 2.59 x 10-5. Analyses included only productive TCRbeta rearrangements, meaning complete and in-frame sequences. Simpson clonality, calculated in the immunoSEQ Analyzer version 3.0, was used as the measure of sample clonality. Clones were categorized by frequency as very rare, small, medium, large (1-20%) or hyperexpanded (>20%). Generation probabilities were estimated with OLGA 1.2.3, V-gene circos plots were made with VDJtools, specificities were looked up in VDJdb, and CDR3 motifs were identified with GLIPH. What TCRdb holds here is the immuneACCESS table cut down to in-frame rearrangements. Part of the clones is not present; checked against another copy, under half of the missing clones reflect an unresolved V gene, and the others are unexplained. Clonal size and the V and J genes are those of that table, whereas D and trimming came from the DNA. A total of some 3,500 clones appear in this sample, less than 90% of them only once. The ten largest clonotypes hold under 2.5% of the sample.

The sequence joins TRBV25-1 to TRBJ1-6; a weak D assignment points to TRBD1 (5 bases agree). What was sequenced was CD4+ T cells from blood buffy coats. The sequence came from a human donor in good health. The base sequence is TGTGCCAGCAGTGTGGGGCCACGTAATTCACCCCTCCACTTT. It translates to CASSVGPRNSPLHF.